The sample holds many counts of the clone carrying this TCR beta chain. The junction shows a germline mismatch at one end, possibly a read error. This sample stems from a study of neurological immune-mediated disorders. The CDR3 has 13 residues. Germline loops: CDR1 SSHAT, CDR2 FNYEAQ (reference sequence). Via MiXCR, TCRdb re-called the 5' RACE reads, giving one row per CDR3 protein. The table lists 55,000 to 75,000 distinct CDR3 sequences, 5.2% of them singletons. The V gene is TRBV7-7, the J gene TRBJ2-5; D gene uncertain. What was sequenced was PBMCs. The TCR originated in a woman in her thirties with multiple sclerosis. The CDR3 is CASSLALRETQYF. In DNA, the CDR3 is TGTGCTAGCAGCTTAGCATTGCGGGAGACCCAGTACTTC.